This TCR beta chain was found in a study of blood T cell repertoires in COVID-19. The V gene's germline CDR1 is SGHTA and CDR2 FQGNSA. CDR3 length: 15 residues. V gave up 3 bases and J gave up 3 bases, with 11 bases separating them. Sequenced by immunoSEQ multiplex PCR; TCRdb stores in-frame clones only, minus some. The profile shows over 150,000 clones, about 90% of them singletons. J is TRBJ1-4 and V is TRBV7-2, with D uncertain. Sample: PBMCs or T cells enriched from blood (not recorded which). The sequence was collected from a woman aged 45-60 years who had recovered from COVID-19. CDR3 sequence: CASSFVRLSNEKLFF. The CDR3 region has the DNA TGTGCCAGCAGCTTTGTCCGTCTCTCTAATGAAAAACTGTTTTTT.